This T cell receptor (beta chain) was sequenced for a study of T cell responses to AZD1222 COVID-19 vaccine. Only one count was recorded for this clone. Trimming cost V 5 bases and J 0 bases, with 10 bases left between them. Germline CDR1 LNHDA, CDR2 SQIVND (reference sequence). CDR3 size: 14 residues. Repertoires were generated with immunoSEQ multiplex PCR, while TCRdb's copy carries only in-frame clones and drops some. The table records around 250,000 clones, 85% to 95% of them present only once. The TCR sequence derives from an adult in good health. The chain carries TRBV19 and TRBJ1-1; no definite D call. Sequencing was performed on peripheral blood, taken on day 0 of AZD1222 vaccination. The CDR3 protein is CASSLLLMNTEAFF. The CDR3 DNA reads TGTGCCAGTAGTCTATTACTTATGAACACTGAAGCTTTCTTT.